These T cell receptor beta chains were read from a single sample in a study of blood T cell repertoires in COVID-19. The repertoire was sequenced with immunoSEQ multiplex PCR; TCRdb's copy has only in-frame clones and lacks some. The sample contains 100,000 or so clones, around 85% of which appear only once. Sequenced sample: peripheral blood. These receptor sequences come from a woman in her 70s with active or convalescent COVID-19. CDR3s include the opening cysteine and the closing phenylalanine or tryptophan. The listing skips clone size in some rows; elsewhere it reads once, few, many or a size class.

v_call	clone_size	j_call	cdr3_aa
TRBV5-1	.	TRBJ2-7	CASSYNTYEQYF
TRBV20-1	few	TRBJ2-1	CSARLANEQFF
TRBV6-4	.	TRBJ1-1	CASSDPGVEALNTEAFF
TRBV7-9	.	TRBJ2-4	CASSQGSLKLSYF
TRBV3-1/TRBV3-2	few	TRBJ1-1	CASSQGQGAAFF
TRBV19	.	TRBJ2-4	CASSIRDRDQNIQYF
TRBV12-2	.	TRBJ2-5	CASGASGLINSQYF
TRBV10-3	once	TRBJ1-5	CAISESGGPNQPQHF
TRBV2	once	TRBJ1-2	CASGQTTGVANYGYTF
TRBV7-2	.	TRBJ2-3	CASSKPQGALRTDTQYF
TRBV14	.	TRBJ2-1	CASSAIQGARNEQFF
TRBV6-4	.	TRBJ1-1	CASSRNRDRGSKTEAFF
TRBV5-1	.	TRBJ2-3	CASSLGTANTDTQYF
TRBV4-1	.	TRBJ2-1	CASSLETRSNEQFF
TRBV9	.	TRBJ2-3	CASSSRGGYGSTDTQYF
TRBV29-1	.	TRBJ1-2	CSATPDRGGYTF
TRBV5-6	.	TRBJ1-2	CASSVLGTGHTF
TRBV3-1/TRBV3-2	.	TRBJ2-7	CASSQAGVNEQYF
TRBV10-3	.	TRBJ2-5	CAISVGLRIGETQYF
TRBV29-1	few	TRBJ1-1	CSVRQGPGGEAFF
TRBV7-9	.	TRBJ2-4	CASMDSGSNIQYF
TRBV5-4	.	TRBJ1-1	CASSAEDRAGTEAFF
TRBV9	.	TRBJ2-1	CASSPALDRNNEQFF
TRBV5-1	few	TRBJ1-2	CASSAGQGATNYGYTF
TRBV10-3	.	TRBJ1-5	CAIGSGDHQPQHF
TRBV7-9	once	TRBJ2-3	CASSLAGQGGGDTQYF
TRBV3-1/TRBV3-2	.	TRBJ2-3	CASSQGGGSADTQYF
TRBV5-1	.	TRBJ1-2	CASSQGLAGTNYGYTF
TRBV20-1	.	TRBJ2-3	CSAKRGDTQYF
TRBV6-5	once	TRBJ2-3	CASRAGTGDGDTQYF
TRBV21-1	once	TRBJ2-3	CASSKGTGLDADTQYF
TRBV27	few	TRBJ1-2	CASSYKQGEYGYTF
TRBV7-2	.	TRBJ1-5	CASSLDREYQPQHF
TRBV18	.	TRBJ2-7	CASSPGTGGLYEQYF
TRBV5-4	.	TRBJ2-5	CASSYTGEETQYF
TRBV6-1	.	TRBJ1-2	CASSDRVFDGYTF
TRBV4-1	.	TRBJ2-1	CASSQARVGEQFF
TRBV18	.	TRBJ2-7	CASSPTSGDTYEQYF
TRBV19	.	TRBJ2-2	CASSIDPSSNTGELFF
TRBV29-1	.	TRBJ2-3	CSVEGQEGTDTQYF
TRBV5-1	few	TRBJ1-6	CASSLQDVTGNSPLHF
TRBV25-1	.	TRBJ1-2	CASSESGQGYGYTF
TRBV23-1	.	TRBJ1-6	CASPAGEGAYNSPLHF
TRBV18	.	TRBJ2-2	CASSPQGGTGELFF
TRBV19	.	TRBJ1-5	CASSIDHGRASNQPQHF
TRBV9	.	TRBJ1-6	CASSVEGQGYSPLHF
TRBV18	.	TRBJ2-2	CASSQIAYTGELFF
TRBV27	.	TRBJ2-4	CASSPGSGYADRNIQYF